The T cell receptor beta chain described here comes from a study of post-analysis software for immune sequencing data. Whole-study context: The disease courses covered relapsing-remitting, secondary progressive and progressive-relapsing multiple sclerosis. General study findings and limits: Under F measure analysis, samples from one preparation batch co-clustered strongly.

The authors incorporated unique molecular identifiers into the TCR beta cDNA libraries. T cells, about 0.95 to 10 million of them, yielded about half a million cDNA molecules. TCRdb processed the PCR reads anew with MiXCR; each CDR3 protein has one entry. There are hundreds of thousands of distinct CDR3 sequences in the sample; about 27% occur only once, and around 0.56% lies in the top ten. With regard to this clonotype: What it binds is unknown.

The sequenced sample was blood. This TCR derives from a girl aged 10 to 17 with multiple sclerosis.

For the CDR3, the DNA is TGTGCCAGCAGTGCCAGGGGGTGGAGGAATGAAAAACTGTTTTTT. It translates to CASSARGWRNEKLFF. The V gene is TRBV25-1, the J gene TRBJ1-4; the match to TRBD1 covers 7 bases. This CDR3 is 15 amino acids long. The ends lost 4 bases at V and 5 bases at J; junction bases unmatched: 7. Germline V gene sequence: CDR1 MGHDK, CDR2 SYGVNS.